This section outlines one T cell receptor (beta chain) sequence together with its context. Its antigen is not identified. This entry comes from a study of vaccination effects on CD4 cells after COVID-19. Isolating CD4+ T cells followed about 10 days of culture. The protocol was immunoSEQ multiplex PCR, while the TCRdb copy is restricted to in-frame clones and leaves out a portion. The data contain more than 35,000 clones, about two thirds of them singletons. Here the sequenced sample was CD4+ T cells from PBMCs cultured without peptide, taken before COVID-19 vaccination. This clonotype was sampled from a human donor who received a COVID-19 vaccine.

The DNA of the CDR3 is TGTGCCAGCAGCTTAATCTCCACTTCCACAGATACGCAGTATTTT. Protein sequence: CASSLISTSTDTQYF. This chain links TRBV7-9 with TRBJ2-3; D remains unclear. The CDR3 length is 15 residues. CDR1 is SEHNR and CDR2 is FQNEAQ in the germline V gene (reference sequence). With 2 bases removed from V and 2 bases from J, the gap between germline ends came to 11 bases.